This T cell receptor beta chain was sequenced in a study of cytomegalovirus exposure and HLA in healthy donors. Primers for the PCR totalled 60 Vbeta and 13 Jbeta. Here immunoSEQ multiplex PCR was the method, and the copy in TCRdb shows in-frame clones only, minus some. This sample has approximately 90,000 clones, with about 80% found just once. This CDR3 spans 12 amino acids. Germline assignment: CDR1 KGHSH and CDR2 LQKENI. The germline V and J ends were trimmed by 5 bases and 6 bases, with 10 bases remaining between them. The specimen sequenced was PBMCs. This receptor was obtained from a male donor in good health and CMV-seronegative. This chain uses TRBV18 with TRBJ1-2, with a tentative D call TRBD1 (6 bases). The CDR3 bases are TGTGCCAGCTCAGAACAGGGTAATGGCTACACCTTC. It encodes CASSEQGNGYTF.